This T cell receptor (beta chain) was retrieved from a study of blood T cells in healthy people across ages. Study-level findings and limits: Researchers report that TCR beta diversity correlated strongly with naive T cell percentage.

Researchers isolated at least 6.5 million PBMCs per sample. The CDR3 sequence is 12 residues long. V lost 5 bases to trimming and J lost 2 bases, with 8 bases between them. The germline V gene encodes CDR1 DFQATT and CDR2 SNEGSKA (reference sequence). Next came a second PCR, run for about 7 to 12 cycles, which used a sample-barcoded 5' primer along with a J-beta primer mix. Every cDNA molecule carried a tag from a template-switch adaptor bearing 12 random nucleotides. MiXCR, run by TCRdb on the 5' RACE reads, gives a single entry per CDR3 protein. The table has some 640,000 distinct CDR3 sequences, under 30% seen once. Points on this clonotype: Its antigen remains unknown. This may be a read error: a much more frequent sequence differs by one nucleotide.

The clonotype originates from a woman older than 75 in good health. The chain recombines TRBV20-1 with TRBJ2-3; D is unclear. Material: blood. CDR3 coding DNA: TGCAGTGCTGAGCCGGACACAGATACGCAGTATTTT. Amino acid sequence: CSAEPDTDTQYF.